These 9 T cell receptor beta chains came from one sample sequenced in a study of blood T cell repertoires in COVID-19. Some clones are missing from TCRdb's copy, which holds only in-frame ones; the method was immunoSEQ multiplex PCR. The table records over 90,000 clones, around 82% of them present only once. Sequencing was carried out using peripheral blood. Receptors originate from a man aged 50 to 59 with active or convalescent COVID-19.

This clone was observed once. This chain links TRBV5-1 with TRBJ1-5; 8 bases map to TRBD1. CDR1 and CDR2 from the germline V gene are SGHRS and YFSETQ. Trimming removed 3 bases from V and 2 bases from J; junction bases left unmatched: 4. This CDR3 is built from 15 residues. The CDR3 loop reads CASSSTGEGNQPQHF. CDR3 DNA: TGCGCCAGCAGCTCGACAGGGGAAGGCAATCAGCCCCAGCATTTT.

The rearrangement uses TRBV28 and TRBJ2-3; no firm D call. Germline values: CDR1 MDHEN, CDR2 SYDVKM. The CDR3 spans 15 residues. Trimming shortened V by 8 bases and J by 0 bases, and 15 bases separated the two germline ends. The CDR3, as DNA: TGTGCCAGCCGCAAAAGCGCGATTAGCACAGATACGCAGTATTTT. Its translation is CASRKSAISTDTQYF. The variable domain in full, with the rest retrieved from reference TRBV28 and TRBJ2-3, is DVKVTQSSRYLVKRTGEKVFLECVQDMDHENMFWYRQDPGLGLRLIYFSYDVKMKEKGDIPEGYSVSREKKERFSLILESASTNQTSMYLCASRKSAISTDTQYFGPGTRLTVL.

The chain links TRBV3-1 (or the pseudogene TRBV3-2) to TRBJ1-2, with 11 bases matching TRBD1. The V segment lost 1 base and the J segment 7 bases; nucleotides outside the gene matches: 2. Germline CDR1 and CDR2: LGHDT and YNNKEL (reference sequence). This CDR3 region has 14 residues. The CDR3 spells CASSQGGQGGGYTF. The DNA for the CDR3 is TGTGCCAGCAGCCAAGGGGGACAGGGGGGTGGCTACACCTTC.

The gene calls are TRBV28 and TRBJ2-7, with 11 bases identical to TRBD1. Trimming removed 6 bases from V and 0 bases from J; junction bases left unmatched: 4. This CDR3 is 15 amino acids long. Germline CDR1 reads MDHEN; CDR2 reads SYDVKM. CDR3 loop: CASRLGTGGSYEQYF. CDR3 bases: TGTGCCAGCAGACTAGGGACAGGGGGCTCCTACGAGCAGTACTTC.

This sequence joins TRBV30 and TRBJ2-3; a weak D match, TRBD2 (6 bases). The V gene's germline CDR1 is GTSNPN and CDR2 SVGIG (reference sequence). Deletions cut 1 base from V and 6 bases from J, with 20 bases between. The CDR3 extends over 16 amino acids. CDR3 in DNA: TGTGCCTGGAGTGGGGATGGGGAAAAGGGGAGGGATACGCAGTATTTT. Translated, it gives CAWSGDGEKGRDTQYF. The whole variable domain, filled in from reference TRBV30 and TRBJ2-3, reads SQTIHQWPATLVQPVGSPLSLECTVEGTSNPNLYWYRQAAGRGLQLLFYSVGIGQISSEVPQNLSASRPQDRQFILSSKKLLLSDSGFYLCAWSGDGEKGRDTQYFGPGTRLTVL.

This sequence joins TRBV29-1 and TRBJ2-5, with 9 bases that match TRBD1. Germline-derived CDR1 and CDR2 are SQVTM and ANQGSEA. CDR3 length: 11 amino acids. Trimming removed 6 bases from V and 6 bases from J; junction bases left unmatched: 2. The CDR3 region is CSVDRGKTQYF. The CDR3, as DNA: TGCAGCGTAGACAGGGGGAAGACCCAGTACTTC.

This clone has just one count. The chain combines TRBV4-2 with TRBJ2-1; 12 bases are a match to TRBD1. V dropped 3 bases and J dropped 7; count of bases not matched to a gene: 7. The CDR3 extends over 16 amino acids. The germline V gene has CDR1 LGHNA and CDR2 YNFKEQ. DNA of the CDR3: TGTGCCAGCAGCCAGAGTCTGGGACAGGGGGCGAATGAGCAGTTCTTC. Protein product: CASSQSLGQGANEQFF.

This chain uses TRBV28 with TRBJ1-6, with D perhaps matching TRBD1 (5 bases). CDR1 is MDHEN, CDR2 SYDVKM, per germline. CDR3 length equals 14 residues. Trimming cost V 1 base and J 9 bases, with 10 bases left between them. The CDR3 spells CASSLFREASPLHF. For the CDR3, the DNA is TGTGCCAGCAGTTTATTCAGGGAGGCTTCACCCCTCCACTTT.

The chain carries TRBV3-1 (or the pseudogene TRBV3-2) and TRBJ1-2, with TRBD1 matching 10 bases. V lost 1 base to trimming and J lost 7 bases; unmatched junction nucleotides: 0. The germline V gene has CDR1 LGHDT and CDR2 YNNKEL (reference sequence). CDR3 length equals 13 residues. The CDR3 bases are TGTGCCAGCAGCCAAGGGGACAGGGGTGGCTACACCTTC. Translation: CASSQGDRGGYTF.